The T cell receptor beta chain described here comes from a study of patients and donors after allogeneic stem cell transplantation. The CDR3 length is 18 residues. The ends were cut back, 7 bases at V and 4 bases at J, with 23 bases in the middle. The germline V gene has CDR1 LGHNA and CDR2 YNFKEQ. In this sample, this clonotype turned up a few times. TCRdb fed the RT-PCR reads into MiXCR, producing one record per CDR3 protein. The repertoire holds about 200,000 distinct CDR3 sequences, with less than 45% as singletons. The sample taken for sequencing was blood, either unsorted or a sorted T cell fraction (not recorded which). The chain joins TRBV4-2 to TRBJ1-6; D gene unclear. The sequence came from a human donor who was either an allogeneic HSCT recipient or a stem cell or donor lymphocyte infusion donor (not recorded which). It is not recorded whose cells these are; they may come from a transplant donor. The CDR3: CASNVPDLPGEYNSPLHF. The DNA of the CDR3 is TGTGCCAGCAACGTACCGGACCTGCCGGGAGAGTATAATTCACCCCTCCACTTT.